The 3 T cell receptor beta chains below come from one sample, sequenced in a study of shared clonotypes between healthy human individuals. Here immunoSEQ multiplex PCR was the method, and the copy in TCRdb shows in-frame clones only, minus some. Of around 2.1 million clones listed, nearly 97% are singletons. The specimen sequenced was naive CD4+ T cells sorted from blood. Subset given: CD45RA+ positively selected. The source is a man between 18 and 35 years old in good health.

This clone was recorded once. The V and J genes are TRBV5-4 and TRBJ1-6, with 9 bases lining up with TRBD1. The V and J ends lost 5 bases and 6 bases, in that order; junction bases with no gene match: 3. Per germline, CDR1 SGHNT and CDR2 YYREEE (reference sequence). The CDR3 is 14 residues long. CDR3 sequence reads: CASSWTGANSPLHF. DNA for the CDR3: TGTGCCAGCAGTTGGACAGGGGCTAATTCACCCCTCCACTTT.

As DNA, the CDR3 is TGCGCCAGCAGCCGGACAGGGGGTAACAATCAGCCCCAGCATTTT. Encoded protein: CASSRTGGNNQPQHF. The chain has TRBV5-1 and TRBJ1-5, with TRBD1 matching 10 bases. Per the germline V gene, CDR1 is SGHRS and CDR2 is YFSETQ. With V trimmed by 4 bases and J by 3 bases, 4 bases remained unmatched. The CDR3 has 15 amino acids.

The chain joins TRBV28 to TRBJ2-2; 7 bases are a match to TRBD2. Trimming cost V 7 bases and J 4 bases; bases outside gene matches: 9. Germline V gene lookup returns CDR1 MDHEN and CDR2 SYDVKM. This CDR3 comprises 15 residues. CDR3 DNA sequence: TGTGCCAGCATTGGACTAGGCGGGGGCACCGGGGAGCTGTTTTTT. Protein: CASIGLGGGTGELFF.